This T cell receptor (beta chain) was identified during a study of blood T cell repertoires in COVID-19. TCRdb's copy holds only in-frame clones and misses some; the assay was immunoSEQ multiplex PCR. The sample records almost 400,000 clones, roughly nine tenths being singletons. The V and J ends lost 4 bases and 3 bases respectively, with 20 bases between them. This CDR3 comprises 17 residues. Germline assignment: CDR1 SGDLS and CDR2 YYNGEE. The source of this sequence is a woman aged 25 to 39 who had recovered from COVID-19. The chain has TRBV9 and TRBJ1-3; no clear D. Sequencing was carried out using PBMCs or T cells enriched from blood (not recorded which). The CDR3 is CASSPPAVGGNGNTIYF. CDR3 DNA sequence: TGTGCCAGCAGCCCCCCCGCCGTTGGAGGGAATGGAAACACCATATATTTT.